Following are 13 T cell receptor beta chains from one sample sequenced in a study of cytomegalovirus exposure and HLA in healthy donors. PCR used 60 Vbeta primers and 13 Jbeta primers. The repertoire was sequenced with immunoSEQ multiplex PCR; TCRdb's copy has only in-frame clones and lacks some. The sample yields some 130,000 clones, 70% to 80% seen once. Sequencing was performed on PBMCs. The receptor set was obtained from a man aged 40-50 years in good health and CMV-seropositive.

V gene TRBV15 combines with J gene TRBJ1-5; D is uncertain. CDR1 is LNHNV and CDR2 is YYDKDF in the germline V gene (reference sequence). The V end lost 0 bases, the J end lost 5 bases, and 11 bases lay between the germline ends. CDR3 size: 15 residues. In DNA, the CDR3 is TGTGCCACCAGCAGAGATCCGGGTAATCATCAGCCCCAGCATTTT. Translating it yields CATSRDPGNHQPQHF.

This sequence joins TRBV5-1 and TRBJ2-3; TRBD2 matches at 7 bases. Germline assignment: CDR1 SGHRS and CDR2 YFSETQ. This CDR3 is 15 amino acids long. V trimming: 4 bases; J trimming: 4 bases; junction bases outside the gene matches: 9. The CDR3 DNA reads TGCGCCAGCAGCGCCGGGACTATAATACCAGATACGCAGTATTTT. Translated: CASSAGTIIPDTQYF.

This chain connects TRBV10-3 to TRBJ2-1, with D hard to call. The length of the CDR3 is 14 residues. Germline V lookup: CDR1 ENHRY, CDR2 SYGVKD. V lost 2 bases and J 10 bases, leaving 15 bases between the germline ends. Here the CDR3 DNA reads TGTGCCATCAGTGAGGGAGCCCCTTACCAGGAGCAGTTCTTC. Its translation is CAISEGAPYQEQFF.

The rearrangement uses TRBV19 and TRBJ2-1, with 11 nucleotides matching TRBD2. Trimming removed 6 bases from V and 8 bases from J; junction bases left unmatched: 3. The CDR3 runs 13 residues. The germline V gene encodes CDR1 LNHDA and CDR2 SQIVND (reference sequence). Here the CDR3 reads CASRLAGAHEQFF. Written as DNA, the CDR3 is TGTGCCAGTAGACTAGCGGGAGCCCATGAGCAGTTCTTC.

The chain uses TRBV7-9 and TRBJ2-1; 12 bases map to TRBD1. From germline, CDR1 is SEHNR and CDR2 FQNEAQ (reference sequence). CDR3 length equals 15 residues. J lost 6 bases, V lost 5 bases, and 5 bases had no gene match. The CDR3 here is CASSPGTGGPNEQFF. The CDR3 DNA follows: TGTGCCAGCAGCCCCGGGACAGGGGGCCCCAATGAGCAGTTCTTC. Combining the CDR3 with reference TRBV7-9 and TRBJ2-1 gives the whole variable domain DTGVSQNPRHKITKRGQNVTFRCDPISEHNRLYWYRQTLGQGPEFLTYFQNEAQLEKSRLLSDRFSAERPKGSFSTLEIQRTEQGDSAMYLCASSPGTGGPNEQFFGPGTRLTVL.

V usage is TRBV7-2 and J usage is TRBJ2-1, with TRBD2 matching over 12 bases. Germline CDR1 and CDR2: SGHTA and FQGNSA. V was pared by 2 bases and J by 7 bases, with 3 bases of the junction left unmatched. The CDR3 has 15 residues. DNA of the CDR3: TGTGCCAGCAGCTTATGGCTAGCGGGAGGGAATGAGCAGTTCTTC. Protein sequence: CASSLWLAGGNEQFF.

The CDR3 sequence: CASSLVSGSNNNEQFF. The CDR3 bases are TGCGCCAGCAGCTTGGTGAGCGGGAGTAATAACAATGAGCAGTTCTTC. The chain links TRBV5-1 to TRBJ2-1, with 8 bases matching TRBD2. Germline V CDR1 and CDR2: SGHRS, YFSETQ. The CDR3 has 16 residues. Trimming took 0 bases from V and 5 from J; bases not matched to a gene: 7.

The rearrangement joins TRBV4-2 to TRBJ1-1; maybe TRBD1 (5 bases). The CDR3 extends over 14 amino acids. Germline V gene lookup returns CDR1 LGHNA and CDR2 YNFKEQ. V was pared by 7 bases and J by 11 bases, with 23 bases between. This CDR3 reads CASTKDRGVGEAFF. The CDR3 coding sequence is TGTGCCAGCACCAAAGATCGGGGGGTCGGGGAGGCTTTCTTT.

CDR3 coding DNA: TGTGCCTGGAGTACCTCCGGGACAGTTTACGAGCAGTACTTC. This encodes CAWSTSGTVYEQYF. This sequence joins TRBV30 and TRBJ2-7; 7 bases line up with TRBD1. V lost 2 bases, J lost 4 bases, and 8 bases stayed unmatched. There are 14 residues in the CDR3. In germline, CDR1 is GTSNPN, CDR2 SVGIG (reference sequence).

The chain carries TRBV11-2 and TRBJ2-7; no definite D call. Trimming shortened V by 5 bases and J by 4 bases, and 9 bases separated the two germline ends. Germline V gene data show CDR1 as SGHAT and CDR2 as FQNNGV. The length of the CDR3 is 12 residues. CDR3 loop: CASSPLQYEQYF. CDR3 coding DNA: TGTGCCAGCAGCCCACTTCAATACGAGCAGTACTTC.

The V call is TRBV7-3, the J call TRBJ2-5, with D possibly TRBD1 on 5 matching bases. The V end lost 5 bases, the J end lost 5 bases, and 15 bases lay between the germline ends. CDR1 SGHTA and CDR2 FQGTGA come from the germline V gene. There are 14 residues in the CDR3. The CDR3 here is CASSVDRSSETQYF. CDR3 coding DNA: TGTGCCAGCAGCGTAGACAGAAGCTCCGAGACCCAGTACTTC.

The CDR3 here is CASSPRAGVSYNEQFF. The CDR3 nucleotides are TGTGCCAGCTCTCCCCGAGCGGGGGTCTCCTACAATGAGCAGTTCTTC. V gene TRBV18 combines with J gene TRBJ2-1; 8 nucleotides line up with TRBD2. CDR1 is KGHSH, CDR2 LQKENI, per germline. The junction had 7 bases not matched to a gene; V was cut back by 6 bases and J by 0 bases. The CDR3 runs 16 residues. The full variable domain, its missing parts supplied by reference TRBV18 and TRBJ2-1, is NAGVMQNPRHLVRRRGQEARLRCSPMKGHSHVYWYRQLPEEGLKFMVYLQKENIIDESGMPKERFSAEFPKEGPSILRIQQVVRGDSAAYFCASSPRAGVSYNEQFFGPGTRLTVL.

The chain couples TRBV9 to TRBJ2-1; possibly TRBD2 for D (5 bases). Germline CDR1 SGDLS, CDR2 YYNGEE. The CDR3 covers 18 residues. V was pared by 4 bases and J by 2 bases, with 22 bases between. The CDR3 sequence: CASSTEMIPWRTYNEQFF. The CDR3 coding sequence is TGTGCCAGCAGCACCGAAATGATTCCGTGGAGGACCTACAATGAGCAGTTCTTC.